Listed here are 28 T cell receptor beta chains from one sample, sequenced in a study of glioma-infiltrating T cells after dendritic cell vaccination. Measured with immunoSEQ multiplex PCR; TCRdb has only the in-frame clones, and not every one. The sample comprises tens of thousands of clones, 65% to 90% of which are singletons, and 9.5% to 12% rests with the top ten. This material consisted of blood, taken before dendritic cell vaccination. The receptors were gathered from a human donor with glioblastoma.

This sequence joins TRBV10-3 and TRBJ1-4; TRBD1 agrees at 10 bases. Germline CDR1 and CDR2: ENHRY and SYGVKD. The V segment lost 1 base and the J segment 1 base; nucleotides outside the gene matches: 3. The CDR3 length is 17 residues. CDR3 in amino acids: CAISEWDRGGTNEKLFF. DNA for the CDR3: TGTGCCATCAGTGAGTGGGACAGGGGAGGAACTAATGAAAAACTGTTTTTT.

Turning to this clone: This sample includes further DNA sequences coding for the same CDR3. The V gene is TRBV6-5, the J gene TRBJ1-2; no clear D gene. V was shortened by 6 bases and J by 5 bases, with 13 bases between the two germline ends. Germline V lookup: CDR1 MNHEY, CDR2 SVGAGI. This CDR3 has 13 amino acids. The chain's CDR3 is CASSPTGNYGYTF. The CDR3, as DNA: TGTGCCAGCAGCCCCACGGGGAATTATGGCTACACCTTC.

This sequence joins TRBV30 and TRBJ1-1; D not resolved. Per the germline V gene, CDR1 is GTSNPN and CDR2 is SVGIG (reference sequence). The CDR3 extends over 14 amino acids. The V end lost 0 bases, the J end lost 1 base, and 9 bases lay between the germline ends. The CDR3 reads CAWSVQWANTEAFF. The CDR3 nucleotides read TGTGCCTGGAGTGTACAATGGGCGAACACTGAAGCTTTCTTT.

V usage is TRBV10-3 and J usage is TRBJ2-3; D gene uncertain. The germline V and J ends were trimmed by 4 bases and 2 bases, with 13 bases remaining between them. CDR3 size: 15 residues. The germline gives CDR1 ENHRY, CDR2 SYGVKD. For the CDR3, the DNA is TGTGCCATCAGTGTCGTGGTGACTGCCACAGATACGCAGTATTTT. Protein sequence: CAISVVVTATDTQYF.

This chain joins TRBV29-1 and TRBJ2-3, with 13 nucleotides matching TRBD2. From germline, CDR1 is SQVTM and CDR2 ANQGSEA. V shed 8 bases, J shed 1 base, and the junction held 6 bases outside the gene matches. This CDR3 comprises 15 residues. DNA of the CDR3: TGCAGCACAGCCGGGACTAGCGGGGGCACAGATACGCAGTATTTT. Encoded protein: CSTAGTSGGTDTQYF.

This chain joins TRBV4-3 and TRBJ2-5, with 15 positions matching TRBD2. The CDR3 totals 19 residues. Germline assignment: CDR1 LGHNA and CDR2 YSLEER. Germline trimming cut 0 bases from V and 5 bases from J; bases unmatched to any gene: 10. The CDR3 loop is CASSQDPGLAGGQKETQYF. CDR3 bases: TGCGCCAGCAGCCAAGATCCAGGACTAGCGGGGGGGCAGAAGGAGACCCAGTACTTC.

This clone was seen a handful of times. The chain employs TRBV6-5 and TRBJ2-7; D might be TRBD2 (6 bases). Germline V lookup: CDR1 MNHEY, CDR2 SVGAGI. The CDR3 sequence is 14 residues long. V was clipped by 6 bases and J by 1 base, with 13 bases between them. CDR3 amino acids: CASSPGLGSYEQYF. CDR3 DNA sequence: TGTGCCAGCAGCCCGGGACTGGGTTCCTACGAGCAGTACTTC.

The gene calls are TRBV4-3 and TRBJ2-2; 11 bases fit TRBD2. The V gene end was trimmed by 0 bases and the J gene end by 0 bases; junction bases not matched to a gene: 6. The germline V gene encodes CDR1 LGHNA and CDR2 YSLEER. The CDR3 consists of 19 residues. The CDR3 DNA is TGCGCCAGCAGCCAAGAGGATACTAGCGGGGGCGCGAACACCGGGGAGCTGTTTTTT. Translating gives CASSQEDTSGGANTGELFF.

The genes are TRBV6-1 and TRBJ1-2; tentative D call: TRBD1 (6 bases). Germline loops: CDR1 MNHNS, CDR2 SASEGT. The CDR3 length is 9 residues. CDR3 coding DNA: TGTGCAGCAGGGGAGGGCTACACCTTC. Protein product: CAAGEGYTF.

The V and J genes are TRBV4-3 and TRBJ2-3, with 10 bases identical to TRBD2. Germline assignment: CDR1 LGHNA and CDR2 YSLEER. V trimming: 2 bases; J trimming: 3 bases; junction bases outside the gene matches: 14. CDR3 length: 19 amino acids. The CDR3 nucleotides read TGCGCCAGCAGCCAACAACCCAGCGGGGGGGCATTAAGTACAGATACGCAGTATTTT. The encoded protein is CASSQQPSGGALSTDTQYF.

This chain connects TRBV7-2 to TRBJ2-5; 7 bases line up with TRBD1. Germline lookup yields CDR1 SGHTA and CDR2 FQGNSA. This CDR3 comprises 14 residues. J lost 3 bases, V lost 6 bases, and 7 bases had no gene match. The CDR3 loop is CASSKNRGEETQYF. CDR3 sequence (DNA): TGTGCCAGCAGTAAGAACAGGGGAGAAGAGACCCAGTACTTC.

This chain connects TRBV10-3 to TRBJ2-7; the match to TRBD1 covers 8 bases. With V trimmed by 7 bases and J by 2 bases, 10 bases remained unmatched. This CDR3 contains 15 residues. Germline loops: CDR1 ENHRY, CDR2 SYGVKD. CDR3 nucleotides: TGTGCCATCACCGATGGAGGACAGGGTACCTACGAGCAGTACTTC. The encoded protein is CAITDGGQGTYEQYF.

As DNA, the CDR3 is TGTGCCAGCAGCCCAGGGGGCGGCAATCAGCCCCAGCATTTT. This translates into CASSPGGGNQPQHF. The chain is built from TRBV14 and TRBJ1-5, with 8 bases identical to TRBD1. Germline V gene lookup returns CDR1 SGHDN and CDR2 FVKESK. The ends lost 4 bases at V and 2 bases at J; junction bases unmatched: 1. CDR3 length equals 14 residues.

In nucleotides, the CDR3 is TGTGCCAGCAGCTTAGACCTTACAGGGAGAGCTTTCTTT. Protein sequence: CASSLDLTGRAFF. The rearrangement links TRBV11-2 to TRBJ1-1, with D possibly matching TRBD1 (6 bases). The CDR3 totals 13 residues. Germline V gene lookup returns CDR1 SGHAT and CDR2 FQNNGV. V lost 0 bases, J lost 10 bases, and 12 bases lay in between.

This clone has just one count. J is TRBJ1-1 and V is TRBV7-9; D is perhaps TRBD1 (5 bases). Germline CDR1 is SEHNR and CDR2 is FQNEAQ (reference sequence). This CDR3 has 16 amino acids. V lost 3 bases, J lost 5 bases, and 19 bases lay in between. CDR3 DNA sequence: TGTGCCAGCAGCTTCAGCGAGACCAGGGTAATAACTGAAGCTTTCTTT. Its translation is CASSFSETRVITEAFF.

The chain has TRBV29-1 and TRBJ1-2, with 7 bases aligning to TRBD1. The ends lost 7 bases at V and 8 bases at J; junction bases unmatched: 13. CDR1 and CDR2 from the germline V gene are SQVTM and ANQGSEA. The CDR3 totals 13 residues. Here the CDR3 reads CSAFDRALGGYTF. In DNA form, the CDR3 reads TGCAGCGCATTCGACAGGGCCCTAGGCGGCTACACCTTC.

The CDR3 nucleotides read TGTGCCAGCAGCTTATCCCCCATGAACACTGAAGCTTTCTTT. It yields the protein CASSLSPMNTEAFF. This chain uses TRBV11-2 with TRBJ1-1; D gene ambiguous. The V end was cut by 2 bases, the J end by 0 bases, with 7 bases between. CDR1 is SGHAT, CDR2 FQNNGV, per germline. The CDR3 totals 14 residues.

The CDR3 protein is CASSQGFYGYTF. In nucleotides, the CDR3 is TGTGCCAGTAGTCAGGGTTTCTATGGCTACACCTTC. This chain links TRBV19 with TRBJ1-2, with a tentative D call TRBD1 (5 bases). Per germline, CDR1 LNHDA and CDR2 SQIVND (reference sequence). This CDR3 has 12 residues. The ends were cut back, 5 bases at V and 4 bases at J, with 8 bases in the middle.

The V gene is TRBV25-1, the J gene TRBJ2-5, with D unresolved. This CDR3 is 15 amino acids long. Germline-derived CDR1 and CDR2 are MGHDK and SYGVNS. The V end was cut by 2 bases, the J end by 5 bases, with 15 bases between. In DNA, the CDR3 is TGTGCCAGCAGTGAAAGAAGAGGTATTGGGGAGACCCAGTACTTC. This codes for CASSERRGIGETQYF.

This clone was counted only a few times. V is TRBV5-4 and J is TRBJ2-7; TRBD2 matches at 13 bases. The CDR3 runs 16 residues. From germline, CDR1 is SGHNT and CDR2 YYREEE (reference sequence). The V segment lost 4 bases and the J segment 2 bases; nucleotides outside the gene matches: 6. CDR3 residues: CASSQPGTSGTYEQYF. As DNA, the CDR3 is TGTGCCAGCAGCCAACCCGGGACTAGCGGGACCTACGAGCAGTACTTC.

There are a few counts of this clone. The chain employs TRBV19 and TRBJ1-5; 8 nucleotides align to TRBD1. From germline, CDR1 is LNHDA and CDR2 SQIVND (reference sequence). The CDR3 consists of 12 residues. The V segment lost 6 bases and the J segment 6 bases; nucleotides outside the gene matches: 1. The DNA for the CDR3 is TGTGCCAGTAGGGACAGGGTTCAGCCCCAGCATTTT. This codes for CASRDRVQPQHF.

The rearrangement uses TRBV14 and TRBJ2-7, with D perhaps matching TRBD2 (5 bases). The CDR3 is made up of 17 amino acids. Between the trimmed V and J ends, which lost 4 bases and 0 bases, there was a span of 19 bases. Germline-derived CDR1 and CDR2 are SGHDN and FVKESK. CDR3 in DNA: TGTGCCAGCAGCCCCCCCTCGGGGTTCCCCAGCTCCTACGAGCAGTACTTC. Protein sequence: CASSPPSGFPSSYEQYF.

This clone was picked up a small number of times. The rearrangement links TRBV5-1 to TRBJ2-3, with 11 bases that match TRBD2. From germline, CDR1 is SGHRS and CDR2 YFSETQ. CDR3 length equals 15 residues. J was trimmed by 5 bases and V by 5 bases; bases with no gene match: 7. The CDR3 here is CASSPGTSGRDTQYF. Written as DNA, the CDR3 is TGCGCCAGCAGTCCTGGGACTAGCGGAAGAGATACGCAGTATTTT.

This clone was counted between two and nine times. This chain connects TRBV7-6 to TRBJ2-7; possibly TRBD2 for D (6 bases). The CDR3 is 15 residues long. With 1 base removed from V and 2 bases from J, the gap between germline ends came to 12 bases. In germline, CDR1 is SGHVS, CDR2 FNYEAQ. CDR3 sequence (DNA): TGTGCCAGCAGCTTAGTCACGGGAGAACCCTACGAGCAGTACTTC. Its translation: CASSLVTGEPYEQYF.

J is TRBJ2-1 and V is TRBV4-3; tentative D call: TRBD2 (5 bases). Germline assignment: CDR1 LGHNA and CDR2 YSLEER. The CDR3 covers 16 residues. V lost 3 bases and J 5 bases, leaving 17 bases between the germline ends. The CDR3 DNA is TGCGCCAGCAGCCATTCTTCGTGGACTGGTGACAATGAGCAGTTCTTC. Its protein product is CASSHSSWTGDNEQFF.

The V call is TRBV5-1, the J call TRBJ2-5; the D is unclear. Germline V lookup: CDR1 SGHRS, CDR2 YFSETQ. The CDR3 runs to 14 residues. Trimming took 4 bases from V and 1 from J, leaving 11 bases between them. The CDR3 spells CASSQGRVQETQYF. The CDR3 nucleotides read TGCGCCAGCAGCCAAGGCCGGGTCCAAGAGACCCAGTACTTC.

The CDR3 DNA reads TGCGCCAGCAGCCTGTTGGTGACGGGGGTCACTGAAGCTTTCTTT. The encoded protein is CASSLLVTGVTEAFF. The chain joins TRBV5-1 to TRBJ1-1, with D possibly being TRBD1 (5 bases). V was cut by 4 bases and J by 4 bases, with 17 bases left in between. Germline loops: CDR1 SGHRS, CDR2 YFSETQ. The CDR3 length is 15 residues.

The chain links TRBV7-6 to TRBJ2-2; D is uncertain. The germline gives CDR1 SGHVS, CDR2 FNYEAQ. CDR3 length equals 14 residues. V was trimmed by 8 bases and J by 0 bases, leaving 10 bases between them. Written as DNA, the CDR3 is TGTGCCAGCTCCGTGGGCTCGAACACCGGGGAGCTGTTTTTT. This encodes CASSVGSNTGELFF.